Below are 21 T cell receptor beta chains sequenced from a single sample in a study of Graves' ophthalmopathy and Graves' hyperthyroidism. RNA transcripts served as template for amplifying TCR beta CDR3 sequences. The library came from an HTBI-primed first-round RT-PCR and a second-round multiplex PCR. TCRdb passed the multiplex PCR reads through MiXCR, listing each CDR3 protein once. The table lists hundreds of thousands of distinct CDR3 sequences, about 38% of them singletons. Sample: peripheral blood. The receptors derive from an adult man with Graves' ophthalmopathy.

The sample holds many counts of this clonotype. J is TRBJ1-2 and V is TRBV9, with D possibly matching TRBD1 (6 bases). The ends were cut back, 3 bases at V and 6 bases at J, with 9 bases in the middle. The germline V gene has CDR1 SGDLS and CDR2 YYNGEE. The CDR3 is 12 amino acids. The CDR3: CASSAHRDGYTF. The CDR3 nucleotides read TGTGCCAGCAGCGCCCACAGGGATGGCTACACCTTC.

V and J are TRBV20-1 and TRBJ2-1; 7 positions agree with TRBD1. The V and J ends lost 3 bases and 0 bases, in that order; junction bases with no gene match: 5. Germline lookup yields CDR1 DFQATT and CDR2 SNEGSKA (reference sequence). This CDR3 is 15 amino acids long. CDR3 in DNA: TGCAGTGCTAGGGGGACAGAAGGCTCCTACAATGAGCAGTTCTTC. This codes for CSARGTEGSYNEQFF.

In its sample, this clonotype was seen many times. The J gene is TRBJ2-3, the V gene TRBV25-1; a possible D gene is TRBD1 (6 bases). Looked up from germline, CDR1 is MGHDK and CDR2 is SYGVNS. V lost 7 bases and J 2 bases, leaving 16 bases between the germline ends. The CDR3 extends over 15 amino acids. The CDR3 spells CASTDAGAATDTQYF. In nucleotides, the CDR3 is TGTGCCAGCACGGACGCAGGGGCGGCCACAGATACGCAGTATTTT.

V gene TRBV10-3 combines with J gene TRBJ1-5; tentative D call: TRBD1 (5 bases). Trimming took 3 bases from V and 6 from J, leaving 15 bases between them. Germline V lookup: CDR1 ENHRY, CDR2 SYGVKD. This CDR3 has 15 amino acids. The CDR3 sequence is CAISDVGAAGQPQHF. The CDR3 DNA follows: TGTGCCATCAGTGATGTAGGGGCGGCGGGTCAGCCCCAGCATTTT.

This chain connects TRBV5-1 to TRBJ2-7, with 9 bases identical to TRBD1. The trim removed 4 bases at V and 5 bases at J, leaving 19 bases unmatched. The CDR3 length is 18 residues. Germline V lookup: CDR1 SGHRS, CDR2 YFSETQ. CDR3 sequence: CASSQYAGPGQGLDEQYV. The CDR3 DNA is TGCGCCAGCAGCCAATATGCGGGACCGGGACAGGGCTTGGACGAGCAGTACGTC.

With respect to this clonotype: A junction end diverges from the germline sequence, so it may reflect a read error. The V gene is TRBV25-1, the J gene TRBJ1-4, with 9 bases that match TRBD1. Germline V gene data show CDR1 as MGHDK and CDR2 as SYGVNS. The CDR3 runs 16 residues. CDR3 in amino acids: CASSDRPGTGNEKLLF. The CDR3 bases are TGTGCCAGCAGTGATCGACCCGGGACAGGGAACGAAAAACTGCTTTTT.

This clonotype appeared many times. The chain recombines TRBV5-1 with TRBJ1-2; D is unresolved. With 3 bases removed from V and 2 bases from J, the gap between germline ends came to 11 bases. This CDR3 spans 14 amino acids. Looked up from germline, CDR1 is SGHRS and CDR2 is YFSETQ. The DNA for the CDR3 is TGCGCCAGCAGCTATGGCAGGTTAAACTATGGCTACACCTTC. This gives the protein CASSYGRLNYGYTF.

Comment on this clonotype: This may stem from a read error, because a much larger clone lies one nucleotide away. The chain is built from TRBV2 and TRBJ2-7; a weak D match, TRBD2 (5 bases). In germline, CDR1 is SNHLY, CDR2 FYNNEI. The V and J ends lost 10 bases and 6 bases respectively, with 13 bases between them. This CDR3 has 11 amino acids. As DNA, the CDR3 is TGTGCCATCACCCAGGACTGCGAGCAGTACTTC. Translating it yields CAITQDCEQYF.

The sample holds many counts of this clonotype. This rearrangement joins TRBV5-5 to TRBJ2-5; D ambiguous. This CDR3 has 13 amino acids. CDR1 and CDR2 from the germline V gene are SGHKS and YYEKEE (reference sequence). V gave up 0 bases and J gave up 7 bases, with 10 bases separating them. The CDR3 DNA sequence: TGTGCCAGCAGCTTGGGGGGTCGTCGGACCCAGTACTTC. Translating gives CASSLGGRRTQYF.

The chain links TRBV11-3 to TRBJ1-2; no firm D call. CDR3 length equals 13 residues. The germline gives CDR1 SGHNT, CDR2 YENEEA. V shed 5 bases and J shed 8 bases, with 15 bases lying between them. The CDR3 DNA reads TGTGCCAGCAGCGACCACCCGGGAGCCGGCTACACCTTC. Amino acid sequence: CASSDHPGAGYTF.

The count of this clonotype is one. A much more abundant neighbour one base away suggests this may be a read error. CDR3 nucleotide sequence: TGTGCCAGCAGTTACCACGCAGGGTTTAGAGGTGGCTACACCTTC. This translates into CASSYHAGFRGGYTF. The rearrangement uses TRBV6-2 or TRBV6-3 and TRBJ1-2; D is possibly TRBD1 (5 bases). There are 15 residues in the CDR3. Trimming pared 2 bases from V and 7 bases from J, leaving 17 bases between. Per the germline V gene, CDR1 is MNHEY and CDR2 is SVGEGT.

This clonotype was counted at least ten times. The chain carries TRBV15 and TRBJ1-4, with TRBD1 matching 8 bases. J gave up 8 bases and V 0 bases, and 8 bases lay outside the gene matches. This CDR3 is 16 amino acids long. Germline CDR1 reads LNHNV; CDR2 reads YYDKDF (reference sequence). The CDR3 DNA reads TGTGCCACCAGCAGAGATTGGCCAGGGGGCAAGGAAAAACTGTTTTTT. As protein: CATSRDWPGGKEKLFF. Complete variable domain (other parts from reference TRBV15 and TRBJ1-4): DAMVIQNPRYQVTQFGKPVTLSCSQTLNHNVMYWYQQKSSQAPKLLFHYYDKDFNNEADTPDNFQSRRPNTSFCFLDIRSPGLGDTAMYLCATSRDWPGGKEKLFFGSGTQLSVL.

This clonotype was picked up a small number of times. The chain combines TRBV5-1 with TRBJ2-7; the match to TRBD1 covers 8 bases. The CDR3 sequence is 15 residues long. The trim removed 4 bases at V and 5 bases at J, leaving 11 bases unmatched. CDR1 SGHRS and CDR2 YFSETQ come from the germline V gene. The CDR3 region has the DNA TGCGCCAGCAGCCACACCCAGGGGGCGCTGGACGAGCAGTACTTC. It specifies CASSHTQGALDEQYF.

This clonotype appeared many times. This chain connects TRBV20-1 to TRBJ2-7; TRBD2 agrees at 8 bases. Trimming at V came to 3 bases and at J to 0 bases, leaving 4 bases not matched to a gene. CDR3 length: 14 residues. CDR1 is DFQATT and CDR2 is SNEGSKA in the germline V gene (reference sequence). The CDR3 is CSASPGGPSYEQYF. In DNA, the CDR3 is TGCAGTGCTAGTCCGGGAGGGCCCTCCTACGAGCAGTACTTC.

The chain has TRBV7-9 and TRBJ2-1; 8 positions match TRBD2. The CDR3 extends over 15 amino acids. Germline CDR1 and CDR2: SEHNR and FQNEAQ (reference sequence). Losses at the gene ends were 3 bases for V and 6 bases for J; bases not matched to a gene: 7. In DNA, the CDR3 is TGTGCCAGCAGCTTTTGGCGGGGGGCGCCCAATGAGCAGTTCTTC. This codes for CASSFWRGAPNEQFF.

This clonotype has ten or more counts. The chain uses TRBV7-2 and TRBJ1-4, with TRBD1 as a possible D gene (5 bases). CDR3 length equals 13 residues. Deletions cut 8 bases from V and 5 bases from J, with 12 bases between. CDR1 and CDR2 from the germline V gene are SGHTA and FQGNSA. As DNA, the CDR3 is TGTGCCAGCGGCCGGGGGAAAAATGAAAAACTGTTTTTT. Translating it yields CASGRGKNEKLFF. Full variable domain (missing parts from reference TRBV7-2 and TRBJ1-4): GAGVSQSPSNKVTEKGKDVELRCDPISGHTALYWYRQSLGQGLEFLIYFQGNSAPDKSGLPSDRFSAERTGGSVSTLTIQRTQQEDSAVYLCASGRGKNEKLFFGSGTQLSVL.

This clonotype was found many times. The chain employs TRBV24-1 and TRBJ2-5; D not resolved. The CDR3 runs to 13 residues. Per the germline V gene, CDR1 is KGHDR and CDR2 is SFDVKD. Trimming took off 4 bases at V and 5 bases at J, with 10 bases between the two ends. CDR3 loop: CATSDLDTETQYF. CDR3 in DNA: TGTGCCACCAGTGACCTAGACACGGAGACCCAGTACTTC.

This clonotype was counted many times. The rearrangement joins TRBV2 to TRBJ1-6; 9 nucleotides match TRBD1. This CDR3 has 15 amino acids. CDR1 and CDR2 from the germline V gene are SNHLY and FYNNEI. V gave up 4 bases and J gave up 7 bases; unmatched junction bases: 5. CDR3 bases: TGTGCCAGCAGTGGTTGGACAGGGGAAAATTCACCCCTCCACTTT. Translated, it gives CASSGWTGENSPLHF.

This clonotype was observed at least ten times. This chain uses TRBV12-3 or TRBV12-4 with TRBJ1-1; a possible D gene is TRBD1 (6 bases). The V gene lost 4 bases and the J gene lost 0 bases, with 12 bases spanning the gap. The CDR3 is 15 amino acids. CDR3 amino acids: CASSSRQDMNTEAFF. CDR3 coding DNA: TGTGCCAGCAGTTCAAGACAGGACATGAACACTGAAGCTTTCTTT.

In the case of this clonotype: At one end the junction does not follow the germline gene, possibly because of a read error. The chain employs TRBV10-2 and TRBJ2-7, with D possibly being TRBD1 or TRBD2 (5 bases each). Germline CDR1 is WSHSY and CDR2 is SAAADI. The CDR3 runs to 14 residues. The chain's CDR3 is CASCESGSPYEQYF. The CDR3 bases are TGCGCCAGCTGTGAGTCAGGGAGCCCCTACGAGCAGTACTTC.

Remarks on this clonotype: A much larger clone lies one base from this, so it may be a read error. The gene calls are TRBV7-9 and TRBJ1-1; D unclear. The CDR3 consists of 12 residues. Looked up from germline, CDR1 is SEHNR and CDR2 is FQNEAQ (reference sequence). Here the CDR3 DNA reads TGTGCCGGCAGCCGCGGTCCGGCAGAAGCTTTCTTT. Translated, it gives CAGSRGPAEAFF.